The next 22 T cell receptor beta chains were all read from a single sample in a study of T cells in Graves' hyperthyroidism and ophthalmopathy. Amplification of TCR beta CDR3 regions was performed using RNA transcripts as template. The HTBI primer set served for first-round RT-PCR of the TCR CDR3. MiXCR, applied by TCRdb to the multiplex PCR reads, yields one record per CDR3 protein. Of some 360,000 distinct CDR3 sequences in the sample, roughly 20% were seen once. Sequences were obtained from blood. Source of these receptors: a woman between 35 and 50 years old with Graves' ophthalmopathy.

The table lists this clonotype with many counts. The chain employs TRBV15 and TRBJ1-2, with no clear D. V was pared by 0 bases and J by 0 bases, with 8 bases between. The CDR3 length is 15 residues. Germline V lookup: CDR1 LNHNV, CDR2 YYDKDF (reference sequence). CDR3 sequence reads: CATSRDRGSNYGYTF. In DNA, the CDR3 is TGTGCCACCAGCAGAGACCGAGGATCTAACTATGGCTACACCTTC.

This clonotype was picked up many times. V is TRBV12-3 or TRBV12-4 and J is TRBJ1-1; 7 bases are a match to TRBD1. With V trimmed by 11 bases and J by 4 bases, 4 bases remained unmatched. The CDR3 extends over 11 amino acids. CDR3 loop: CAHRDSTEAFF. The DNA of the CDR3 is TGTGCCCATAGGGACAGCACTGAAGCTTTCTTT.

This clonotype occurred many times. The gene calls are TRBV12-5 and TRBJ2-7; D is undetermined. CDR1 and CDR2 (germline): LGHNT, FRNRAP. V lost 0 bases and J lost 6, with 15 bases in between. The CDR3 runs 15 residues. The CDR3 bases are TGTGCTAGTGGTTTGGTACAACAAGGCCCCTCCGAGCAGTACTTC. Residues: CASGLVQQGPSEQYF.

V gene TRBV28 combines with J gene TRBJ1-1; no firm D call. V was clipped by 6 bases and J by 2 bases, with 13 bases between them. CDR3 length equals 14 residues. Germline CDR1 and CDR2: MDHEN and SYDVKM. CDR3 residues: CASSPQSINTEAFF. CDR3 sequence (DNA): TGTGCCAGCAGCCCCCAATCGATCAACACTGAAGCTTTCTTT.

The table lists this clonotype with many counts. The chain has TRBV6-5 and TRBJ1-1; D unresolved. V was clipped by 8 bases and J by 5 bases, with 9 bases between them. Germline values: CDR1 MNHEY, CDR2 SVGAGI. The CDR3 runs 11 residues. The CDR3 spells CASPPRTEAFF. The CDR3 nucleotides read TGTGCCAGCCCCCCGAGGACTGAAGCTTTCTTT.

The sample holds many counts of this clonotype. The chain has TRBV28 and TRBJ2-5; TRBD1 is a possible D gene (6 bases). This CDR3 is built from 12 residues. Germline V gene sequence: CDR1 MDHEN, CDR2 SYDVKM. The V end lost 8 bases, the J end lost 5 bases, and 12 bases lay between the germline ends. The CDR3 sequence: CASVATGETQYF. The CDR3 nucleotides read TGTGCCAGCGTGGCAACAGGGGAGACCCAGTACTTC.

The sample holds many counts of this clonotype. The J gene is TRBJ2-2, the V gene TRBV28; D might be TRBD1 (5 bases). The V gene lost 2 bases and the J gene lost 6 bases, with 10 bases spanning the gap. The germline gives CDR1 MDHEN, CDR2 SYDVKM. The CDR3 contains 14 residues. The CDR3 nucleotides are TGTGCCAGCAGTTTACCCAGGGTACCCGGGGAGCTGTTTTTT. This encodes CASSLPRVPGELFF.

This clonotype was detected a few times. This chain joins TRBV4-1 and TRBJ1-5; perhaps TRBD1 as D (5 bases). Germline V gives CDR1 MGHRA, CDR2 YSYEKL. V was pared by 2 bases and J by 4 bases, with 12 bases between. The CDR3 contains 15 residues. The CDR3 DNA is TGCGCCAGCAGCCAACCAGGGATAACGAATCAGCCCCAGCATTTT. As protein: CASSQPGITNQPQHF.

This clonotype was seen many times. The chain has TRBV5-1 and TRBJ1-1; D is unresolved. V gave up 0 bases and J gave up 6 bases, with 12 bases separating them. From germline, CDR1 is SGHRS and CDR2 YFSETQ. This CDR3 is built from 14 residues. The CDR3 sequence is CASSLVWAEAEAFF. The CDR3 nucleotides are TGCGCCAGCAGCTTGGTCTGGGCAGAGGCTGAAGCTTTCTTT.

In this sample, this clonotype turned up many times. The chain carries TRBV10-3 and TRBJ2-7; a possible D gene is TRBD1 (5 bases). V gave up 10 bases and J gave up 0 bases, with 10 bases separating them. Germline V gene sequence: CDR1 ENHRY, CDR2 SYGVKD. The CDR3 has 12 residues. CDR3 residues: CATQQASYEQYF. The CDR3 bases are TGTGCCACCCAACAGGCCTCCTACGAGCAGTACTTC.

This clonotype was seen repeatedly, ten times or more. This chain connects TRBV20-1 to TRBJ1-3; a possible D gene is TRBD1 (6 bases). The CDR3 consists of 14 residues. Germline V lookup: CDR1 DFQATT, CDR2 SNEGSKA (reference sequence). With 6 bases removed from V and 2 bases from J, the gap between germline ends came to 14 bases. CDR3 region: CSASPDSTGNTIYF. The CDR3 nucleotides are TGCAGTGCAAGCCCGGACAGTACTGGAAACACCATATATTTT.

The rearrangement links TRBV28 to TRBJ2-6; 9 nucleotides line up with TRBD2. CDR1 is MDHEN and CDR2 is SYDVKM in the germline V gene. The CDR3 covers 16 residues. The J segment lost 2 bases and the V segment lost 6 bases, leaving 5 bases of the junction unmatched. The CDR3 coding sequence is TGTGCCAGCAGCTTAGCGGGAGTGGCTGGGGCCAACGTCCTGACTTTC. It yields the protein CASSLAGVAGANVLTF. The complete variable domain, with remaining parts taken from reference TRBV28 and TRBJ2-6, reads DVKVTQSSRYLVKRTGEKVFLECVQDMDHENMFWYRQDPGLGLRLIYFSYDVKMKEKGDIPEGYSVSREKKERFSLILESASTNQTSMYLCASSLAGVAGANVLTFGAGSRLTVL.

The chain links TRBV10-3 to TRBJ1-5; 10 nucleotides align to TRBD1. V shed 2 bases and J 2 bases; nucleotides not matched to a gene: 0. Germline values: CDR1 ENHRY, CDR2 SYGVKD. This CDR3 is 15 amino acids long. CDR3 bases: TGTGCCATCAGTGAGGGGACAGGGGGCAATCAGCCCCAGCATTTT. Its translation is CAISEGTGGNQPQHF.

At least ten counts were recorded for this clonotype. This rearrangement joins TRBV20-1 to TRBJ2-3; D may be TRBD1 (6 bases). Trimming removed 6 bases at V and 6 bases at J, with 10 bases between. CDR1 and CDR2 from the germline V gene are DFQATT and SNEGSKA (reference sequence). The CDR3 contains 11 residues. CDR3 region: CSAQRGDTQYF. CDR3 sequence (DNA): TGCAGTGCCCAAAGGGGGGATACGCAGTATTTT.

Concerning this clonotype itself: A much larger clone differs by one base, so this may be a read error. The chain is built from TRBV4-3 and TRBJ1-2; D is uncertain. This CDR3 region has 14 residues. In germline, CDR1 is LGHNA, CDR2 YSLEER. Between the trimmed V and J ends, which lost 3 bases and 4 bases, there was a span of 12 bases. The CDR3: CASSHYVSSYGYTF. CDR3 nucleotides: TGCGCCAGCAGCCACTACGTATCCTCCTATGGCTACACCTTC.

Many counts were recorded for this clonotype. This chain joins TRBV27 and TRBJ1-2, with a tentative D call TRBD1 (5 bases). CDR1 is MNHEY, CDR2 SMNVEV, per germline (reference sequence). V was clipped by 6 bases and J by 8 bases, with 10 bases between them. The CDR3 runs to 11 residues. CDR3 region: CASRTREGYTF. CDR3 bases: TGTGCCAGCAGAACCAGGGAAGGCTACACCTTC.

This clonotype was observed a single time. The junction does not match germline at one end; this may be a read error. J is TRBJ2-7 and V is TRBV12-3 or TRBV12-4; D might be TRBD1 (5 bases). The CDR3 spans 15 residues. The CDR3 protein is CASSLGIGVTYEQSF. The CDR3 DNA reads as TGTGCCAGCAGTTTAGGGATAGGGGTGACCTACGAGCAGTCCTTC.

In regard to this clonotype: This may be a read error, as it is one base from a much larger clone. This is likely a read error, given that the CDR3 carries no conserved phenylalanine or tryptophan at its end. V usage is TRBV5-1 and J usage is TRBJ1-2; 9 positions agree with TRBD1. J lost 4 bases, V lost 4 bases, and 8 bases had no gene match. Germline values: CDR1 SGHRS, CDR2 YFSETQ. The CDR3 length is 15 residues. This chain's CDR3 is CASSTRTGDPYGYTI. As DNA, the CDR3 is TGCGCCAGCAGCACCCGGACAGGGGATCCCTATGGCTACACCATC.

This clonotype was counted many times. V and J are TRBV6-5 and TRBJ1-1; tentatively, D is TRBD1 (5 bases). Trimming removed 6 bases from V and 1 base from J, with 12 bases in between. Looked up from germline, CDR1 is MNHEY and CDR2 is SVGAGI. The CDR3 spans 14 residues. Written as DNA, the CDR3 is TGTGCCAGCAGCCAAGGGACGGGGAACACTGAAGCTTTCTTT. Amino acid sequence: CASSQGTGNTEAFF.

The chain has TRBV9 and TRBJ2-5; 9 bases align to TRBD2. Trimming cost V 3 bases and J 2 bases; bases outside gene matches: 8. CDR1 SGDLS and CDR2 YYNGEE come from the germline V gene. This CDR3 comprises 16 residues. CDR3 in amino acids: CASSASGLAGQETQYF. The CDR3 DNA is TGTGCCAGCAGCGCCTCCGGGCTAGCGGGACAAGAGACCCAGTACTTC.

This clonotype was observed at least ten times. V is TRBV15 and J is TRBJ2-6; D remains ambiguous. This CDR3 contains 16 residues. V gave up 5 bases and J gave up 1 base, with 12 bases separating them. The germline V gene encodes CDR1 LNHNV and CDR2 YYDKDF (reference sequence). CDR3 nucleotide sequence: TGTGCCACCAGCCCTCCCGACAAATCTGGGGCCAACGTCCTGACTTTC. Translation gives CATSPPDKSGANVLTF.

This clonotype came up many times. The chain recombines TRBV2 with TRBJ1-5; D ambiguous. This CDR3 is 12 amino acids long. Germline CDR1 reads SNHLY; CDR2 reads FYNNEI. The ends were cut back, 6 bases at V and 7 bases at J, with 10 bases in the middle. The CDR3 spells CASRDGLQPQHF. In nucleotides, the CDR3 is TGTGCCAGCAGGGACGGACTCCAGCCCCAGCATTTT.